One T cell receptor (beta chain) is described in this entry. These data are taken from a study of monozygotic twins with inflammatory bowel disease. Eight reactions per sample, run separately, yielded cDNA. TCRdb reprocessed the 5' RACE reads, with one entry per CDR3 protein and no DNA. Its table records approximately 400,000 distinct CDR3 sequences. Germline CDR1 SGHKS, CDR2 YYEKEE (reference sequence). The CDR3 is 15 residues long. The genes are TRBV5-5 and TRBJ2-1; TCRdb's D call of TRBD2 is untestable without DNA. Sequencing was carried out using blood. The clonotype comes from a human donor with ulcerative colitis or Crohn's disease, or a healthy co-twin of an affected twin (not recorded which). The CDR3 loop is CASSLNSGGAYEQFF.